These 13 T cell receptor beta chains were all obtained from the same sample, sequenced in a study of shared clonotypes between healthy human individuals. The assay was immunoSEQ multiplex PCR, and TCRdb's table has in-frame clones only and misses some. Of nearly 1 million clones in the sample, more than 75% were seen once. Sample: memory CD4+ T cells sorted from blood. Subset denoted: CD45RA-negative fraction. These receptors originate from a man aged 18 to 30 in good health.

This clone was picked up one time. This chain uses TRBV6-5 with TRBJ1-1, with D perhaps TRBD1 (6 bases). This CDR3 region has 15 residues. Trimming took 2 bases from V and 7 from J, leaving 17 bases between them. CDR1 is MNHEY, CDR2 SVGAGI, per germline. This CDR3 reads CASSYHLRGADEAFF. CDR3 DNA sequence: TGTGCCAGCAGTTACCACCTCAGGGGCGCCGATGAAGCTTTCTTT.

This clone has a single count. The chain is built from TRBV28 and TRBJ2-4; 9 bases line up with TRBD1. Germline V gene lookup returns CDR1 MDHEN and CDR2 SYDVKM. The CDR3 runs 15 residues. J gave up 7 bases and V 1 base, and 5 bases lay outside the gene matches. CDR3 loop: CASSLSWTGVNIQYF. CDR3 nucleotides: TGTGCCAGCAGTTTATCCTGGACAGGGGTGAACATTCAGTACTTC.

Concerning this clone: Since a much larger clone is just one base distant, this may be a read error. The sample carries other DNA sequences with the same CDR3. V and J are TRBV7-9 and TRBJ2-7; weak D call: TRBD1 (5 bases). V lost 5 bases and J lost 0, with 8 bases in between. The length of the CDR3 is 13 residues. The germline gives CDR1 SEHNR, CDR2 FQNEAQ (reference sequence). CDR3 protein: CASSLGVSYEQYF. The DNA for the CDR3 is TGTGCCAGCAGCCTAGGGGTCTCCTACGAGCAGTACTTC.

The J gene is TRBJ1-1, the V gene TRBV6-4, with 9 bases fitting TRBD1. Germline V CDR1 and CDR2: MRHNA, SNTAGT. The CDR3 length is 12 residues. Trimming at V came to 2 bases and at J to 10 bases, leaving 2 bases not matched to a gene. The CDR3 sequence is CASSDPDRGAFF. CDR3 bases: TGTGCCAGCAGTGACCCGGACAGGGGAGCTTTCTTT.

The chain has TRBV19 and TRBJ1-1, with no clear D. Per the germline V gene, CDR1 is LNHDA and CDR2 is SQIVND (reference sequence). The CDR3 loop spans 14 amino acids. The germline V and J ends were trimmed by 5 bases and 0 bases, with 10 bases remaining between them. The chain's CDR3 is CASSHRELNTEAFF. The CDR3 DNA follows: TGTGCCAGTAGTCATAGAGAATTGAACACTGAAGCTTTCTTT.

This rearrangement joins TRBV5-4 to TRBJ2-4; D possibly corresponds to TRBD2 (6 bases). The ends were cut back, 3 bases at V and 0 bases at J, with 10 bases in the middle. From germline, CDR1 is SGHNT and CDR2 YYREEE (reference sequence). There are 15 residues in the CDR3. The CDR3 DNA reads TGTGCCAGCAGCTCCGCGGGGATAGCCAAAAACATTCAGTACTTC. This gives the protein CASSSAGIAKNIQYF.

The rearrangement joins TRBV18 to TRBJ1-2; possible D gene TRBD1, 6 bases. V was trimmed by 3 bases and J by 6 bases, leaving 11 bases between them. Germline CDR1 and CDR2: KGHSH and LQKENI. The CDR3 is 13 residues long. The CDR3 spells CASSPGGRDGYTF. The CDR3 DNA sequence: TGTGCCAGCTCACCCGGGGGGCGTGATGGCTACACCTTC.

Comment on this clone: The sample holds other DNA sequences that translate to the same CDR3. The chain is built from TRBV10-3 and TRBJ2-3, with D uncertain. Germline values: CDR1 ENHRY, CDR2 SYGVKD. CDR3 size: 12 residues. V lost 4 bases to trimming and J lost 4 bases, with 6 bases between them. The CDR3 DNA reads TGTGCCATCAGTGTAGGCGCAGATACGCAGTATTTT. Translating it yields CAISVGADTQYF.

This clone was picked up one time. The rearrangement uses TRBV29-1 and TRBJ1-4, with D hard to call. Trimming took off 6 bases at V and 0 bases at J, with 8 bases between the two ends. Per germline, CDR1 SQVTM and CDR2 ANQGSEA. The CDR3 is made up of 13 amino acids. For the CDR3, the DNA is TGCAGCGTCGTGAAACCAACTAATGAAAAACTGTTTTTT. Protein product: CSVVKPTNEKLFF. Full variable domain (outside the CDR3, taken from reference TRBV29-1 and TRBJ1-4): SAVISQKPSRDICQRGTSLTIQCQVDSQVTMMFWYRQQPGQSLTLIATANQGSEATYESGFVIDKFPISRPNLTFSTLTVSNMSPEDSSIYLCSVVKPTNEKLFFGSGTQLSVL.

CDR3 protein: CASSEQGIGDYGYTF. The CDR3 coding sequence is TGTGCCAGCAGTGAACAGGGGATTGGCGACTATGGCTACACCTTC. The rearrangement links TRBV6-1 to TRBJ1-2; possibly TRBD1 for D (6 bases). The V gene lost 2 bases and the J gene lost 3 bases, with 13 bases spanning the gap. This CDR3 spans 15 amino acids. CDR1 is MNHNS, CDR2 SASEGT, per germline.

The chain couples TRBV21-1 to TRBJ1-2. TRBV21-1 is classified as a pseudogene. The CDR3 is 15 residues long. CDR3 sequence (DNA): TGTGCCAGCAGCAAAGTTGAGGGGTTGGACTATGGCTACACCTTC. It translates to CASSKVEGLDYGYTF.

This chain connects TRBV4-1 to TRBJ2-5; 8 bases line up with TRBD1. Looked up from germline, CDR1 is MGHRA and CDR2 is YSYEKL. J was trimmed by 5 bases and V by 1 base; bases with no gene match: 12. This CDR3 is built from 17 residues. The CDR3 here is CASSQGGQAGAWETQYF. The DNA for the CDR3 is TGCGCCAGCAGCCAAGGGGGACAGGCGGGCGCTTGGGAGACCCAGTACTTC.

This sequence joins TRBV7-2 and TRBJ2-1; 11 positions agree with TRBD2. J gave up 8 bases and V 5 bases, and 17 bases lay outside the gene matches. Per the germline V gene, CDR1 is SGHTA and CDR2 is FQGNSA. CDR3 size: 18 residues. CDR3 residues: CASSRSPRPSGRRDEQFF. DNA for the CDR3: TGTGCCAGCAGCCGATCTCCCCGCCCTAGCGGGAGGCGCGATGAGCAGTTCTTC.